This passage covers 13 T cell receptor beta chains from one sample sequenced in a study of T cell responses to AZD1222 COVID-19 vaccine. This table comes from immunoSEQ multiplex PCR, and its TCRdb copy is limited to in-frame clones, with some not included. The sample shows about 110,000 clones, over 75% of them seen only once. This specimen was peripheral blood, taken on day 0 of MenACWY control vaccination. All receptors derive from an adult in good health.

The chain couples TRBV4-3 to TRBJ2-1; 10 nucleotides line up with TRBD2. The J segment lost 9 bases and the V segment lost 2 bases, leaving 4 bases of the junction unmatched. The CDR3 extends over 14 amino acids. The germline V gene encodes CDR1 LGHNA and CDR2 YSLEER. The CDR3 reads CASSQSGGAVEQFF. The CDR3 DNA follows: TGCGCCAGCAGCCAAAGCGGGGGGGCAGTTGAGCAGTTCTTC.

The rearrangement links TRBV5-1 to TRBJ1-1, with a tentative D call TRBD1 (5 bases). V lost 4 bases and J lost 0, with 7 bases in between. This CDR3 has 13 residues. CDR1 is SGHRS and CDR2 is YFSETQ in the germline V gene. The CDR3 bases are TGCGCCAGCAGCGGGGGTGTGAACACTGAAGCTTTCTTT. It encodes CASSGGVNTEAFF. Using reference TRBV5-1 and TRBJ1-1 for the parts outside the CDR3, the full variable domain is KAGVTQTPRYLIKTRGQQVTLSCSPISGHRSVSWYQQTPGQGLQFLFEYFSETQRNKGNFPGRFSGRQFSNSRSEMNVSTLELGDSALYLCASSGGVNTEAFFGQGTRLTVV.

The DNA for the CDR3 is TGTGCTAGTGCCCCAGCAGACCGGGACAGGGCTCTAGATACGCAGTATTTT. It translates to CASAPADRDRALDTQYF. V and J are TRBV12-5 and TRBJ2-3; 9 bases match TRBD1. The V gene's germline CDR1 is LGHNT and CDR2 FRNRAP. V trimming: 7 bases; J trimming: 5 bases; junction bases outside the gene matches: 16. This CDR3 contains 17 residues.

This chain uses TRBV10-3 with TRBJ1-1, with no clear D. Trimming stripped 3 bases from V and 0 bases from J, with 8 bases between. The germline gives CDR1 ENHRY, CDR2 SYGVKD. The CDR3 loop spans 14 amino acids. The CDR3 sequence is CAISEKGLNTEAFF. The CDR3 DNA sequence: TGTGCCATCAGTGAAAAAGGTTTGAACACTGAAGCTTTCTTT.

This chain uses TRBV5-6 with TRBJ1-1; 7 nucleotides match TRBD1. The CDR3 is 16 residues long. V was pared by 4 bases and J by 0 bases, with 9 bases of the junction left unmatched. Germline V gene lookup returns CDR1 SGHDT and CDR2 YYEEEE. The CDR3 DNA reads TGTGCCAGCAGCCTACCGACAGGGTCCCTGAACACTGAAGCTTTCTTT. Protein: CASSLPTGSLNTEAFF.

In DNA, the CDR3 is TGTGCCAGCACCCCAGCACAGGGCTATGGCTACACCTTC. This translates into CASTPAQGYGYTF. This sequence joins TRBV7-9 and TRBJ1-2, with D perhaps TRBD1 (6 bases). This CDR3 contains 13 residues. V shed 7 bases and J shed 4 bases, with 13 bases lying between them. CDR1 and CDR2 (germline): SEHNR, FQNEAQ (reference sequence). The full variable domain, in which reference TRBV7-9 and TRBJ1-2 provide the parts outside the CDR3, is DTGVSQNPRHKITKRGQNVTFRCDPISEHNRLYWYRQTLGQGPEFLTYFQNEAQLEKSRLLSDRFSAERPKGSFSTLEIQRTEQGDSAMYLCASTPAQGYGYTFGSGTRLTVV.

The chain's CDR3 is CASSILTGLAVGNEQFF. CDR3 bases: TGTGCCAGTAGTATTCTGACGGGACTAGCGGTAGGGAATGAGCAGTTCTTC. The chain carries TRBV19 and TRBJ2-1; 11 bases align to TRBD2. The V segment lost 3 bases and the J segment 7 bases; nucleotides outside the gene matches: 11. Looked up from germline, CDR1 is LNHDA and CDR2 is SQIVND (reference sequence). The length of the CDR3 is 17 residues.

This chain connects TRBV19 to TRBJ1-2; a weak D match, TRBD1 (5 bases). This CDR3 is built from 19 residues. V was trimmed by 1 base and J by 6 bases, leaving 27 bases between them. Germline V gene lookup returns CDR1 LNHDA and CDR2 SQIVND (reference sequence). CDR3 nucleotide sequence: TGTGCCAGTAGTATAGCCTCTCTTTTCGGGCAGGGCGGAGATAATGGCTACACCTTC. This gives the protein CASSIASLFGQGGDNGYTF.

This chain links TRBV7-3 with TRBJ1-2; 8 bases align to TRBD1. V lost 8 bases, J lost 3 bases, and 14 bases stayed unmatched. CDR3 length equals 16 residues. Germline V gene sequence: CDR1 SGHTA, CDR2 FQGTGA. The CDR3 sequence is CASASQPGQDHYGYTF. CDR3 DNA sequence: TGTGCCAGCGCCTCCCAACCGGGACAGGATCACTATGGCTACACCTTC.

The DNA for the CDR3 is TGTGCCAGCAGTCTACAGGGGTTGGCCGGGGAGCTGTTTTTT. It specifies CASSLQGLAGELFF. The chain joins TRBV7-8 to TRBJ2-2; 7 bases map to TRBD1. This CDR3 has 14 residues. After removal of 6 bases from V and 6 bases from J, the junction contained 7 bases not matched to a gene. Germline V gives CDR1 SGHVS, CDR2 FQNEAQ.

The V gene is TRBV14, the J gene TRBJ2-5, with D tentatively TRBD1 (6 bases). Between the trimmed V and J ends, which lost 1 base and 7 bases, there was a span of 10 bases. Germline assignment: CDR1 SGHDN and CDR2 FVKESK. This CDR3 has 13 amino acids. The CDR3: CASSQAGAGTQYF. DNA of the CDR3: TGTGCCAGCAGCCAAGCAGGGGCAGGGACCCAGTACTTC.

The rearrangement links TRBV6-6 to TRBJ2-7; the match to TRBD1 covers 10 bases. Trimming at V came to 6 bases and at J to 12 bases, leaving 8 bases not matched to a gene. Per the germline V gene, CDR1 is MNHNY and CDR2 is SVGAGI (reference sequence). The CDR3 is made up of 12 amino acids. Here the CDR3 DNA reads TGTGCCAGCAGCGGACAGGGGGGTACTTCGTACTTC. It specifies CASSGQGGTSYF.

The chain couples TRBV6-5 to TRBJ1-6; D perhaps matches TRBD1 (5 bases). The CDR3 sequence is 16 residues long. The V gene lost 2 bases and the J gene lost 5 bases, with 13 bases spanning the gap. Germline CDR1 is MNHEY and CDR2 is SVGAGI. Written as DNA, the CDR3 is TGTGCCAGCAGTTACGGGTGGGGGTCAGATAATTCACCCCTCCACTTT. Its protein product is CASSYGWGSDNSPLHF.